The clone carrying this T cell receptor (beta chain) was counted between two and nine times. Its antigen remains unknown. This entry belongs to a study of T-cell reconstitution after alpha-beta-depleted transplantation in children. The study's findings and limits: Several hundred expanded graft clones reportedly gave rise to the alpha-beta T cells present about two months after transplant. It was surviving recipient T cells and thymic progenitors that gave some patients high TCRbeta diversity at day 60. Fresh T-cell production supplied most of the T-cell counts and diversity seen one year after transplant.

Trimming cost V 3 bases and J 3 bases, with 9 bases left between them. Germline V gene data show CDR1 as SGDLS and CDR2 as YYNGEE. The CDR3 consists of 14 residues. Researchers prepared the TCRbeta library using unique molecular identifiers, the study reports. From the PCR reads, TCRdb called clonotypes with MiXCR, one entry per CDR3 protein. This sample yields fewer than 1 million distinct CDR3 sequences, of which roughly 15% are seen a single time; around 5% belongs to the top ten. The material was PBMCs, mostly from graft donor cells, obtained 360 days after TCRalphabeta/CD19-depleted stem cell transplant. This sequence joins TRBV9 and TRBJ2-2; D is undetermined. This receptor was taken from a male patient younger than 18 who had a stem cell transplant for acute lymphoblastic leukemia, so the T cells may come from the graft donor. The DNA of the CDR3 is TGTGCCAGCAGCGCCTTTGGACACACCGGGGAGCTGTTTTTT. Its protein product is CASSAFGHTGELFF.